This T cell receptor beta chain was identified during a study of blood T cell repertoires in COVID-19. Study-level background: T cells, B-cell-depleted T cells, or PBMCs supplied cDNA or gDNA.

Germline CDR1 is SGHNT and CDR2 is YENEEA. This CDR3 is 16 amino acids long. Trimming took 5 bases from V and 0 from J, leaving 13 bases between them. In terms of age and location, participants ranged from roughly 18 to 95 years and lived in under 30 US areas. Clones were read by immunoSEQ multiplex PCR, and TCRdb kept only the in-frame ones, dropping some. The sample lists a few hundred thousand clones; nearly 90% were seen once. This TCR was sampled from a woman younger than 30 who had been exposed to COVID-19. The specimen sequenced was PBMCs or T cells enriched from blood (not recorded which). The chain employs TRBV11-3 and TRBJ2-2; no definite D call. CDR3 sequence (DNA): TGTGCCAGCAGCCGAACAGTCTTTTCGAACACCGGGGAGCTGTTTTTT. Amino acid sequence: CASSRTVFSNTGELFF.